This is a list of T cell receptor beta chains from one sample in a study of CXCR3-negative and CXCR3-positive naive CD8 T cells. TCRdb reworked the 5' RACE reads into one entry per CDR3 protein, no DNA. This table holds about 40,000 distinct CDR3 sequences. Source material: memory CD8+ T cells from blood. These receptors came from a human donor in good health. Some clones in this sample may be carry-over from other donors' samples. CDR3s include the opening cysteine and the closing phenylalanine or tryptophan. Each record gives: clone size, V gene, J gene, CDR3 protein. Not all rows give a size; the values are once, few, many and, for expanded clones, a class.

abundance: NA; v_gene: TRBV12-3/TRBV12-4; j_gene: TRBJ2-1; CDR3aa: CASRPTSGSNNEQFF
abundance: NA; v_gene: TRBV12-3/TRBV12-4; j_gene: TRBJ1-2; CDR3aa: CASSLGATGDPNYGYTF
abundance: NA; v_gene: TRBV11-2; j_gene: TRBJ2-5; CDR3aa: CASSSLFKETQYF
abundance: NA; v_gene: TRBV15; j_gene: TRBJ2-6; CDR3aa: CATSSDTMTANVLTF
abundance: NA; v_gene: TRBV29-1; j_gene: TRBJ1-3; CDR3aa: CSVSLPDSGNTIYF
abundance: NA; v_gene: TRBV24-1; j_gene: TRBJ2-5; CDR3aa: CATSDRRTGTQETQYF
abundance: NA; v_gene: TRBV5-1; j_gene: TRBJ2-3; CDR3aa: CASSLVVEAPTDTQYF
abundance: NA; v_gene: TRBV6-4; j_gene: TRBJ2-2; CDR3aa: CASSESDQTTGELFF
abundance: NA; v_gene: TRBV4-2; j_gene: TRBJ1-1; CDR3aa: CASSQPWQGNTEAFF
abundance: NA; v_gene: TRBV9; j_gene: TRBJ1-2; CDR3aa: CASSSPGTGAPSYGYTF
abundance: NA; v_gene: TRBV7-6; j_gene: TRBJ2-1; CDR3aa: CASSYPTGGRNEQFF
abundance: NA; v_gene: TRBV4-3; j_gene: TRBJ1-4; CDR3aa: CASSQDRALNEKLFF
abundance: medium-sized; v_gene: TRBV6-2/TRBV6-3; j_gene: TRBJ1-4; CDR3aa: CASSRDRLNEKLFF
abundance: NA; v_gene: TRBV7-9; j_gene: TRBJ1-2; CDR3aa: CASSLALEEGESGYTF
abundance: NA; v_gene: TRBV7-6; j_gene: TRBJ2-5; CDR3aa: CASSLDPPGQGWDETQYF
abundance: NA; v_gene: TRBV20-1; j_gene: TRBJ2-7; CDR3aa: CSARDRGTGKWEQYF
abundance: NA; v_gene: TRBV12-3/TRBV12-4; j_gene: TRBJ2-7; CDR3aa: CASSSPGSPREQYF
abundance: NA; v_gene: TRBV30; j_gene: TRBJ1-1; CDR3aa: CAWTEGLRTEAFF
abundance: NA; v_gene: TRBV29-1; j_gene: TRBJ1-1; CDR3aa: CSGGSVNEAFF
abundance: NA; v_gene: TRBV10-3; j_gene: TRBJ2-7; CDR3aa: CAIRDRESYEQYF
abundance: NA; v_gene: TRBV10-1; j_gene: TRBJ2-1; CDR3aa: CASSESLAGYNEQFF
abundance: NA; v_gene: TRBV6-4; j_gene: TRBJ2-2; CDR3aa: CASSDPVGEDTGELFF
abundance: NA; v_gene: TRBV7-9; j_gene: TRBJ1-4; CDR3aa: CASSLVRSGEKLFF
abundance: NA; v_gene: TRBV5-1; j_gene: TRBJ2-7; CDR3aa: CASSPAAVGSYEQYF
abundance: NA; v_gene: TRBV29-1; j_gene: TRBJ2-2; CDR3aa: CSVVDPNTGELFF
abundance: NA; v_gene: TRBV7-9; j_gene: TRBJ2-6; CDR3aa: CASSYPGANVLTF
abundance: NA; v_gene: TRBV19; j_gene: TRBJ2-1; CDR3aa: CATSQEDVYNEQFF
abundance: NA; v_gene: TRBV12-3/TRBV12-4; j_gene: TRBJ2-1; CDR3aa: CASSLAGGGNEQFF
abundance: NA; v_gene: TRBV21-1; j_gene: TRBJ1-1; CDR3aa: CASSQQGLDTEAFF
abundance: NA; v_gene: TRBV6-5; j_gene: TRBJ2-7; CDR3aa: CASSYLARAGNDVDEQYF
abundance: NA; v_gene: TRBV29-1; j_gene: TRBJ2-7; CDR3aa: CSVAGGYSYEQYF
abundance: NA; v_gene: TRBV3-1; j_gene: TRBJ2-7; CDR3aa: CASSYFQGDEQYF
abundance: NA; v_gene: TRBV20-1; j_gene: TRBJ2-1; CDR3aa: CSARGLDRGGNEQFF
abundance: medium-sized; v_gene: TRBV10-1; j_gene: TRBJ2-7; CDR3aa: CASRRESSYEQYF
abundance: NA; v_gene: TRBV7-9; j_gene: TRBJ2-6; CDR3aa: CASRGLASFSGANVLTF
abundance: NA; v_gene: TRBV7-9; j_gene: TRBJ2-1; CDR3aa: CASSRALHWQFF
abundance: NA; v_gene: TRBV7-9; j_gene: TRBJ1-1; CDR3aa: CASSHPQGGRANTEAFF
abundance: NA; v_gene: TRBV12-3/TRBV12-4; j_gene: TRBJ2-1; CDR3aa: CASSSSSGGEQFF
abundance: NA; v_gene: TRBV9; j_gene: TRBJ1-1; CDR3aa: CASSVGRSNTEAFF
abundance: NA; v_gene: TRBV29-1; j_gene: TRBJ1-5; CDR3aa: CSVETGGSQPQHF
abundance: NA; v_gene: TRBV7-2; j_gene: TRBJ1-1; CDR3aa: CASSLGFTEAFF
abundance: NA; v_gene: TRBV6-2/TRBV6-3; j_gene: TRBJ2-5; CDR3aa: CASSYYRLAGQETQYF
abundance: NA; v_gene: TRBV29-1; j_gene: TRBJ2-5; CDR3aa: CSVAGGQETQYF
abundance: NA; v_gene: TRBV7-8; j_gene: TRBJ2-3; CDR3aa: CASSLLLAGTTDTQYF
abundance: NA; v_gene: TRBV5-1; j_gene: TRBJ2-2; CDR3aa: CASSLVLTGVGIEELFF
abundance: NA; v_gene: TRBV2; j_gene: TRBJ2-7; CDR3aa: CASWGRQVAKYEQYF
abundance: medium-sized; v_gene: TRBV15; j_gene: TRBJ2-1; CDR3aa: CATSRDSGGAYNEQFF
abundance: NA; v_gene: TRBV6-5; j_gene: TRBJ2-7; CDR3aa: CASSYSGTYEQYF